The T cell receptor (beta chain) under discussion was sequenced for a study of breast tumors, draining lymph nodes, adjacent tissues (dated by TCRdb to 2016 to 2017). About the study as a whole: In breast cancer patients, the study compared the TCR beta repertoires of tumor, adjacent nontumor tissue and axillary lymph nodes. The study aimed to assess the relationships and possible T-cell exchange between tumor, surrounding tissue and draining lymph node repertoires in human breast cancer.

This clonotype was counted at least ten times. What this receptor recognizes is not known. No per-base quality is available; no much larger clone lies one base away. The full study reports these points: The study presented the conclusion that tumor T cells originate in lymph nodes as consistent with a hypothesis, not as something directly demonstrated. The similarity between tumor and nontumor tissue repertoires was significantly greater in luminal-like breast cancer than in basal-like breast cancer. T-cell repertoire diversity in tumors was found to be lower than in lymph nodes but higher than in nontumor tissue, and preferential V and J gene usage was observed. A scenario in which most tumor T cells derive from the lymph node and then expand within tumor tissue was judged to be consistent with the data.

The lymph node samples were taken from the axillary draining lymph nodes of breast cancer patients. Sequenced using an Illumina HiSeq 2000. Multiplex PCR amplification was used to generate the TCR beta chain libraries. The amplified TCR beta chain products were analyzed by high-throughput sequencing. TCRdb trimmed the raw reads at Q25, called clones with MiXCR and kept productive beta chains. Rows matching on CDR3 protein sequence are summarized as one entry with the most common DNA and genes. The table for this sample lists about 180,000 distinct CDR3 sequences; around a third of them were counted only once. The ten biggest clones cover approximately 4.2% of the sample. The CDR3 runs 15 residues from the cysteine to the phenylalanine. Only the CDR3 DNA is retained, 45 bases long and in frame from the first base. The germline V gene encodes CDR1 SGHTA and CDR2 FQGTGA. Trimming leaves V shorter by 1 base and J shorter by 4 bases, with the junction holding 3 bases beyond the gene matches.

In this chain, TRBV7-3 is recombined with TRBJ2-1; TRBD1 matches 8 bases in the middle. The receptor's source is a female donor with breast cancer. Some clones in this sample may be carry-over from other donors' samples. Sequencing used axillary lymph node tissue. Here is the DNA: TGTGCCAGCAGCTTAAACCAGGGGGCTTACAATGAGCAGTTCTTC. Its product reads: CASSLNQGAYNEQFF.